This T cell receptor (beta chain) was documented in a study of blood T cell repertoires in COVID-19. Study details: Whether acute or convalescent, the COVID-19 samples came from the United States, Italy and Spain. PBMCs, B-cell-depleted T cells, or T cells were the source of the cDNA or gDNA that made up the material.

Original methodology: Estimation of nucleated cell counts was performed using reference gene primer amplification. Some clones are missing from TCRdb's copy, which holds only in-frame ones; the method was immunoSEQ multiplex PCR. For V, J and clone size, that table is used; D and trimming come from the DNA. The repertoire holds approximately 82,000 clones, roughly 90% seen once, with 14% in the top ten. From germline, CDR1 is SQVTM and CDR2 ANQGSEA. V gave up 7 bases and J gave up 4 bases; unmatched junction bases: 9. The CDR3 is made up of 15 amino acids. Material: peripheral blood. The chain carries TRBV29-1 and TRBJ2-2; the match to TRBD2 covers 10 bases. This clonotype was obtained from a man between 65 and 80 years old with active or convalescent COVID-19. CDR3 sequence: CSAKSSGGITGELFF. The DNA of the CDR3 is TGCAGCGCCAAATCTAGCGGGGGAATCACCGGGGAGCTGTTTTTT.